This TCR beta chain was captured by sequencing in a study of control samples from healthy donors and cancer patients. Per the germline V gene, CDR1 is SGHTA and CDR2 is FQGTGA. V dropped 3 bases and J dropped 4; count of bases not matched to a gene: 0. There are 15 residues in the CDR3. This table comes from immunoSEQ multiplex PCR, and its TCRdb copy is limited to in-frame clones, with some not included. The table has some 96,000 clones, about 90% seen once. V gene TRBV7-3 combines with J gene TRBJ2-1, with TRBD2 identical over 13 bases. The sequence was collected from a woman aged 45-60 years in good health. The sequenced sample consisted of blood. CDR3 protein: CASSLTSGGYNEQFF. CDR3 in DNA: TGTGCCAGCAGCTTGACTAGCGGGGGGTACAATGAGCAGTTCTTC.